Presented here are 21 T cell receptor beta chains from one specimen sequenced in a study of T cell changes during pregnancy in multiple sclerosis. Using immunoSEQ multiplex PCR, the repertoire was profiled, and TCRdb retains in-frame clones only, with some absent. The sample lists around 41,000 clones; around 90% were seen once. Source material: PBMCs (not recorded whether the cells were cultured). Every receptor here comes from a female donor with multiple sclerosis, enrolled in a pregnancy study.

This sequence joins TRBV6-6 and TRBJ2-1; 7 nucleotides align to TRBD1. CDR1 is MNHNY, CDR2 SVGAGI, per germline (reference sequence). Unmatched junction bases numbered 3, after V lost 5 bases and J lost 2 bases. This CDR3 contains 14 residues. The CDR3 reads CASSMTGTYNEQFF. As DNA, the CDR3 is TGTGCCAGCAGTATGACAGGGACCTACAATGAGCAGTTCTTC.

The genes are TRBV18 and TRBJ1-1; 7 positions agree with TRBD1. This CDR3 contains 13 residues. The germline V gene has CDR1 KGHSH and CDR2 LQKENI. The junction had 4 bases not matched to a gene; V was cut back by 6 bases and J by 3 bases. In DNA, the CDR3 is TGTGCCAGCTCCCAAACAGGGGACACTGAAGCTTTCTTT. It yields the protein CASSQTGDTEAFF.

CDR3 sequence reads: CASSYDGYTEAFF. The CDR3 coding sequence is TGTGCCAGCAGTTACGACGGATACACTGAAGCTTTCTTT. The rearrangement joins TRBV6-6 to TRBJ1-1, with D unresolved. V was clipped by 2 bases and J by 3 bases, with 7 bases between them. The CDR3 is 13 amino acids. Germline V CDR1 and CDR2: MNHNY, SVGAGI (reference sequence).

This clone was recorded once. This rearrangement joins TRBV6-4 to TRBJ2-2; D gene unclear. Germline V gene lookup returns CDR1 MRHNA and CDR2 SNTAGT. The CDR3 spans 13 residues. V lost 3 bases, J lost 5 bases, and 7 bases lay in between. CDR3 sequence (DNA): TGTGCCAGCAGTGAGGCGGAGACCGGGGAGCTGTTTTTT. Amino acids: CASSEAETGELFF.

This clone has more than one count but fewer than ten. This chain connects TRBV10-3 to TRBJ2-7, with 14 bases fitting TRBD2. V was pared by 6 bases and J by 0 bases, with 10 bases of the junction left unmatched. The CDR3 sequence is 18 residues long. CDR1 is ENHRY and CDR2 is SYGVKD in the germline V gene. CDR3 sequence: CAIRSGTSGSRSSYEQYF. The CDR3 bases are TGTGCCATCAGATCCGGGACTAGCGGGAGCAGGAGCTCCTACGAGCAGTACTTC.

V and J are TRBV5-4 and TRBJ1-2; TRBD1 matches at 7 bases. Losses at the gene ends were 4 bases for V and 5 bases for J; bases not matched to a gene: 11. Germline V gene data show CDR1 as SGHNT and CDR2 as YYREEE (reference sequence). This CDR3 is built from 15 residues. CDR3 nucleotide sequence: TGTGCCAGCAGCCCTCGGACAGGTCATTCTTATGGCTACACCTTC. It translates to CASSPRTGHSYGYTF. Full variable domain (rest looked up from reference TRBV5-4 and TRBJ1-2): ETGVTQSPTHLIKTRGQQVTLRCSSQSGHNTVSWYQQALGQGPQFIFQYYREEENGRGNFPPRFSGLQFPNYSSELNVNALELDDSALYLCASSPRTGHSYGYTFGSGTRLTVV.

The J gene is TRBJ2-2, the V gene TRBV6-6; D not certain. Germline loops: CDR1 MNHNY, CDR2 SVGAGI (reference sequence). Trimming took 0 bases from V and 1 from J, leaving 3 bases between them. CDR3 length equals 14 residues. The CDR3 DNA reads as TGTGCCAGCAGTTACTCGGGGAACACCGGGGAGCTGTTTTTT. Translating gives CASSYSGNTGELFF.

The V and J genes are TRBV28 and TRBJ1-4; the D gene is possibly TRBD1 (6 bases). Germline loops: CDR1 MDHEN, CDR2 SYDVKM. This CDR3 contains 16 residues. V was cut by 4 bases and J by 5 bases, with 17 bases left in between. CDR3 residues: CASSSDGQPSNEKLFF. The CDR3 bases are TGTGCCAGCAGTTCGGACGGACAGCCCTCGAATGAAAAACTGTTTTTT.

The CDR3 bases are TGTGCCTGGAGTGTACCCGAGCGGGAGGGCCATGAGCAGTTCTTC. Translated: CAWSVPEREGHEQFF. The chain joins TRBV30 to TRBJ2-1; 10 bases match TRBD2. The germline CDR1 and CDR2 sequences are GTSNPN and SVGIG (reference sequence). This CDR3 is built from 15 residues. V lost 0 bases, J lost 8 bases, and 7 bases stayed unmatched. Complete variable domain (other parts from reference TRBV30 and TRBJ2-1): SQTIHQWPATLVQPVGSPLSLECTVEGTSNPNLYWYRQAAGRGLQLLFYSVGIGQISSEVPQNLSASRPQDRQFILSSKKLLLSDSGFYLCAWSVPEREGHEQFFGPGTRLTVL.

This clone was recorded a few times. J is TRBJ1-5 and V is TRBV30; D gene unclear. V was trimmed by 3 bases and J by 2 bases, leaving 5 bases between them. This CDR3 is built from 12 residues. Germline assignment: CDR1 GTSNPN and CDR2 SVGIG (reference sequence). For the CDR3, the DNA is TGTGCCTGGAGATATGGCAATCAGCCCCAGCATTTT. Translating it yields CAWRYGNQPQHF. Variable domain in full (rest from reference TRBV30 and TRBJ1-5): SQTIHQWPATLVQPVGSPLSLECTVEGTSNPNLYWYRQAAGRGLQLLFYSVGIGQISSEVPQNLSASRPQDRQFILSSKKLLLSDSGFYLCAWRYGNQPQHFGDGTRLSIL.

CDR3 DNA: TGTGCCAGCAGCTTAGGCGAGATGATAACCTCCTACGAGCAGTACTTC. Residues: CASSLGEMITSYEQYF. J is TRBJ2-7 and V is TRBV7-9, with D hard to call. CDR1 is SEHNR, CDR2 FQNEAQ, per germline (reference sequence). The CDR3 length is 16 residues. Trimming took off 1 base at V and 0 bases at J, with 13 bases between the two ends.

The CDR3 region has the DNA TGTGCCAGTAGTATAGAGGGGTTCCAAGAGACCCAGTACTTC. This encodes CASSIEGFQETQYF. This chain joins TRBV19 and TRBJ2-5; D unclear. Trimming pared 0 bases from V and 1 base from J, leaving 6 bases between. Germline CDR1 is LNHDA and CDR2 is SQIVND (reference sequence). The CDR3 contains 14 residues.

The chain combines TRBV6-5 with TRBJ1-5, with 7 bases fitting TRBD1. From germline, CDR1 is MNHEY and CDR2 SVGAGI. V lost 2 bases to trimming and J lost 6 bases; unmatched junction nucleotides: 7. The CDR3 sequence is 15 residues long. For the CDR3, the DNA is TGTGCCAGCAGTTACCGAGGGGGCGCGGTTCAGCCCCAGCATTTT. This encodes CASSYRGGAVQPQHF.

The CDR3 coding sequence is TGTGCCAGCAGCGGGTTCAGCGGACCACTAGGAGAGCAGTACTTC. It yields the protein CASSGFSGPLGEQYF. The rearrangement uses TRBV6-1 and TRBJ2-7; TRBD2 is a possible D gene (5 bases). V shed 6 bases and J shed 7 bases, with 22 bases lying between them. Germline V gene sequence: CDR1 MNHNS, CDR2 SASEGT. CDR3 length: 15 residues.

DNA for the CDR3: TGTGCCAGCAAGTATAGCAATCAGCCCCAGCATTTT. It codes for CASKYSNQPQHF. The V gene is TRBV28, the J gene TRBJ1-5, with D unclear. Germline values: CDR1 MDHEN, CDR2 SYDVKM. The CDR3 has 12 residues. V was clipped by 7 bases and J by 0 bases, with 4 bases between them.

The CDR3 loop is CASSTHGTNVETQYF. In DNA, the CDR3 is TGTGCCAGCAGTACCCATGGGACGAACGTAGAGACCCAGTACTTC. The chain joins TRBV27 to TRBJ2-5; D tentatively fits TRBD1 or TRBD2 (5 bases each). CDR3 size: 15 residues. Trimming removed 5 bases at V and 4 bases at J, with 17 bases between. Per the germline V gene, CDR1 is MNHEY and CDR2 is SMNVEV (reference sequence).

The chain is built from TRBV18 and TRBJ1-3; 9 bases are shared with TRBD1. The CDR3 is 16 amino acids. The V gene end was trimmed by 1 base and the J gene end by 9 bases; junction bases not matched to a gene: 10. Germline loops: CDR1 KGHSH, CDR2 LQKENI. CDR3: CASSPLRTGDTATIYF. CDR3 coding DNA: TGTGCCAGCTCACCACTGAGGACAGGGGACACGGCCACCATATATTTT.

The V call is TRBV7-6, the J call TRBJ2-7; a weak D match, TRBD2 (6 bases). Germline V gives CDR1 SGHVS, CDR2 FNYEAQ. The V gene lost 1 base and the J gene lost 2 bases, with 9 bases spanning the gap. This CDR3 contains 14 residues. The CDR3 protein is CASSLVGGAYEQYF. The CDR3, as DNA: TGTGCCAGCAGCTTAGTCGGGGGTGCCTACGAGCAGTACTTC.

The J gene is TRBJ2-5, the V gene TRBV7-2; no clear D. The germline V gene has CDR1 SGHTA and CDR2 FQGNSA. With 5 bases removed from V and 3 bases from J, the gap between germline ends came to 10 bases. The length of the CDR3 is 13 residues. The CDR3 region has the DNA TGTGCCAGCAGCCCAACGGCAGAAGAGACCCAGTACTTC. Residues: CASSPTAEETQYF.

About this clone: This sample includes further DNA sequences coding for the same CDR3. This chain's CDR3 is CASSQDNQPQHF. DNA for the CDR3: TGCGCCAGCAGCCAGGACAATCAGCCCCAGCATTTT. This chain uses TRBV4-1 with TRBJ1-5; D gene unclear. The germline V gene encodes CDR1 MGHRA and CDR2 YSYEKL. The V and J ends lost 3 bases and 3 bases respectively, with 3 bases between them. This CDR3 contains 12 residues.

This clone was observed a handful of times. This rearrangement joins TRBV20-1 to TRBJ2-7; D may match TRBD1 or TRBD2 (7 bases each). V lost 5 bases to trimming and J lost 5 bases, with 10 bases between them. The CDR3 is 11 amino acids. Germline CDR1 reads DFQATT; CDR2 reads SNEGSKA (reference sequence). This CDR3 is CSAQGGDEQYF. The CDR3 nucleotides read TGCAGTGCTCAGGGGGGGGACGAGCAGTACTTC.